This T cell receptor (beta chain) originates from a study of T cell changes during pregnancy in multiple sclerosis. Germline V gene sequence: CDR1 SGHDT, CDR2 YYEEEE. V lost 4 bases to trimming and J lost 0 bases, with 13 bases between them. The CDR3 has 15 amino acids. Measured with immunoSEQ multiplex PCR; TCRdb has only the in-frame clones, and not every one. The sample shows 70,000 or so clones, 91% of them seen only once. The chain carries TRBV5-6 and TRBJ1-1, with D perhaps matching TRBD1 (5 bases). Sequencing used peripheral blood, obtained in the third trimester of pregnancy. The sequence derives from a female donor in good health, enrolled as a control in a pregnancy study. The CDR3 DNA follows: TGTGCCAGCAGCCCGCCGGGACTCATGAACACTGAAGCTTTCTTT. Translation: CASSPPGLMNTEAFF.